The 8 T cell receptor beta chains listed next were all sequenced from one sample in a study of T cell repertoires in cytomegalovirus infection. No cognate antigen is known for these TCRs. Using its own MiXCR run on the reads, TCRdb lists one record per CDR3 protein. The sample has about half a million distinct CDR3 sequences; 42% are singletons. Material: cultured PBMCs, obtained from culture after CMV antigen stimulation. Every receptor here comes from a human donor in good health (CMV status not recorded). Some clones in this sample may be carry-over from other donors' samples.

A few counts support this clonotype. V and J are TRBV20-1 and TRBJ2-5, with D tentatively TRBD1 (5 bases). V lost 3 bases and J 2 bases, leaving 7 bases between the germline ends. Germline lookup yields CDR1 DFQATT and CDR2 SNEGSKA (reference sequence). This CDR3 has 12 amino acids. CDR3 in DNA: TGCAGTGCTAGGGACATGCAAGAGACCCAGTACTTC. This encodes CSARDMQETQYF.

The chain is built from TRBV7-2 and TRBJ2-7; D not certain. CDR1 SGHTA and CDR2 FQGNSA come from the germline V gene. Trimming took off 4 bases at V and 4 bases at J, with 11 bases between the two ends. The CDR3 has 13 residues. The chain's CDR3 is CASSSDAFYEQYF. CDR3 DNA sequence: TGTGCCAGCAGCTCTGACGCATTTTACGAGCAGTACTTC.

The rearrangement uses TRBV6-2 or TRBV6-3 and TRBJ1-6; D might be TRBD1 (5 bases). V lost 5 bases and J lost 7, with 18 bases in between. This CDR3 has 16 amino acids. CDR1 is MNHEY and CDR2 is SVGEGT in the germline V gene. The CDR3: CASSPGGDSWNSPLHF. Written as DNA, the CDR3 is TGTGCCAGCAGTCCAGGTGGAGACAGTTGGAATTCACCCCTCCACTTT.

The chain recombines TRBV12-3 or TRBV12-4 with TRBJ2-7; the match to TRBD1 covers 7 bases. With V trimmed by 6 bases and J by 6 bases, 8 bases remained unmatched. This CDR3 contains 13 residues. In nucleotides, the CDR3 is TGTGCCAGCAGCATGACAGGGTTTAGCGAGCAGTACTTC. Translated: CASSMTGFSEQYF.

The chain couples TRBV7-9 to TRBJ2-1; D ambiguous. The germline V gene encodes CDR1 SEHNR and CDR2 FQNEAQ (reference sequence). The CDR3 has 13 residues. V shed 5 bases and J shed 4 bases, with 9 bases lying between them. The CDR3 region has the DNA TGTGCCAGCAGCCCTGCCCAGTACAATGAGCAGTTCTTC. Amino acids: CASSPAQYNEQFF.

This clonotype was counted only a few times. The V call is TRBV7-2, the J call TRBJ2-5, with D possibly matching TRBD2 (6 bases). The CDR3 contains 16 residues. CDR1 and CDR2 (germline): SGHTA, FQGNSA. With 8 bases removed from V and 4 bases from J, the gap between germline ends came to 23 bases. DNA for the CDR3: TGTGCCAGCGCTCCGGGGGTGGCGGGAAACGGAGAGACCCAGTACTTC. Its protein product is CASAPGVAGNGETQYF.

This clonotype appeared a few times. The chain has TRBV7-2 and TRBJ1-2; D possibly corresponds to TRBD1 (5 bases). CDR3 size: 15 residues. Trimming pared 1 base from V and 3 bases from J, leaving 12 bases between. Germline-derived CDR1 and CDR2 are SGHTA and FQGNSA. CDR3 loop: CASSLVGAPDYGYTF. The CDR3 bases are TGTGCCAGCAGCTTAGTTGGGGCCCCTGACTATGGCTACACCTTC.

This chain joins TRBV7-6 and TRBJ2-7, with 7 positions matching TRBD1. Germline CDR1 SGHVS, CDR2 FNYEAQ. V lost 5 bases, J lost 3 bases, and 10 bases stayed unmatched. The length of the CDR3 is 15 residues. CDR3 protein: CASSTRQGSFYEQYF. For the CDR3, the DNA is TGTGCCAGCAGCACCCGACAGGGATCTTTCTACGAGCAGTACTTC.